This T cell receptor beta chain was sequenced for a study of read filtering for tumor transcriptome and immune sequencing. Study-wide points: IR-seq and RNA-seq agreed better without single-read clonotypes.

This clonotype has ten or more counts. What it binds is not known. The library was built from roughly 400 ng RNA with molecular barcoded adaptors for alpha/delta and beta/gamma chains. TCRdb re-analysed the reads in MiXCR, keeping a single row per CDR3 protein. The sample includes about 39,000 distinct CDR3 sequences, over 11% of them seen just once. Germline lookup yields CDR1 SGHTA and CDR2 FQGNSA. V lost 2 bases and J lost 5, with 9 bases in between. CDR3 length: 13 amino acids. This TCR was recovered from a donor older than 35 with multiple myeloma. The chain is built from TRBV7-2 and TRBJ2-5, with D unresolved. Material: a population of CD138-negative cells sorted from bone marrow. The CDR3 DNA follows: TGTGCCAGCAGCTTATCAGCGTGGGAGACCCAGTACTTC. Its translation: CASSLSAWETQYF.